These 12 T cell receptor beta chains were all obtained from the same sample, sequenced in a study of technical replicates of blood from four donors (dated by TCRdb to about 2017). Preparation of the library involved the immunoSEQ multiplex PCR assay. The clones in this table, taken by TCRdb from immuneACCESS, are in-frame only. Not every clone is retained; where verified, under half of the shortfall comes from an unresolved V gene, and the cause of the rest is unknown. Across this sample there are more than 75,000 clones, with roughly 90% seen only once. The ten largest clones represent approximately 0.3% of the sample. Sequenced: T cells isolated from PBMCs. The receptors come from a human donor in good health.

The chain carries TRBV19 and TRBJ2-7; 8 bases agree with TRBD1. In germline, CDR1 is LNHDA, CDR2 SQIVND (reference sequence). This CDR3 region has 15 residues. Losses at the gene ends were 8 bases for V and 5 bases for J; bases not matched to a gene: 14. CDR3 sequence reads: CASGVQGVGYHEQYF. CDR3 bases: TGTGCCAGTGGCGTACAGGGGGTTGGGTATCACGAGCAGTACTTC.

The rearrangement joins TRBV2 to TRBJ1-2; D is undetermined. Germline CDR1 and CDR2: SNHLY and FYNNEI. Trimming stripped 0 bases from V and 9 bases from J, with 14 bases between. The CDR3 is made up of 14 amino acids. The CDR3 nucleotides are TGTGCCAGCAGTGAAGCGCTTTTTGGGGAGAGCTACACCTTC. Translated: CASSEALFGESYTF.

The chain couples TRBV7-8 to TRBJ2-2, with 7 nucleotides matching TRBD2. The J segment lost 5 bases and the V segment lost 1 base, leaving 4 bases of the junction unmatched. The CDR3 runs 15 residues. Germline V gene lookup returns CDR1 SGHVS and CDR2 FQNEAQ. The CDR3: CASSLGLAATGELFF. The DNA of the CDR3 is TGTGCCAGCAGCTTAGGCCTAGCGGCGACCGGGGAGCTGTTTTTT.

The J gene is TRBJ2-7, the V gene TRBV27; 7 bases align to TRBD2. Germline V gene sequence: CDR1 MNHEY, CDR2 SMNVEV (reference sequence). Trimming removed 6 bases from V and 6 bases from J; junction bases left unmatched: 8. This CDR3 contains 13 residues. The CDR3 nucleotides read TGTGCCAGCAGGAGGGACTATCCGGGCGAGCAGTACTTC. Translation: CASRRDYPGEQYF.

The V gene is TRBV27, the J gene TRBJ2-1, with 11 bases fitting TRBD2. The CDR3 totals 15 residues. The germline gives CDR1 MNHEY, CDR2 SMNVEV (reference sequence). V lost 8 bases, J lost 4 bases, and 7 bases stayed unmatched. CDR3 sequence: CASGPGLAVYNEQFF. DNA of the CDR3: TGTGCCAGCGGACCGGGACTAGCGGTTTACAATGAGCAGTTCTTC.

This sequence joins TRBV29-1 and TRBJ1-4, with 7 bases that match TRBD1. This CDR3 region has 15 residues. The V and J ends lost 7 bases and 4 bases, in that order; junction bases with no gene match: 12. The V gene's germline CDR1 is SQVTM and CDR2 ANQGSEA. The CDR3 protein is CSAPFPGQNNEKLFF. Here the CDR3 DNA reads TGCAGCGCACCCTTCCCGGGACAGAATAATGAAAAACTGTTTTTT.

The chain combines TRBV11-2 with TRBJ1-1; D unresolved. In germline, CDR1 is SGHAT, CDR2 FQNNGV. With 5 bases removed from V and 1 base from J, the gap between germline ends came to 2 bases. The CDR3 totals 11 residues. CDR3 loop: CASSQNTEAFF. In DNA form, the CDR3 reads TGTGCCAGCAGCCAGAACACTGAAGCTTTCTTT.

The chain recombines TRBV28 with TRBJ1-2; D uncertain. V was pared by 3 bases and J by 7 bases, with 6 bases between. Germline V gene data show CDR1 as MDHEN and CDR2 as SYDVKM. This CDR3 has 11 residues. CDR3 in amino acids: CASSLSVGYTF. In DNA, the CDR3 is TGTGCCAGCAGTTTGTCAGTTGGCTACACCTTC.

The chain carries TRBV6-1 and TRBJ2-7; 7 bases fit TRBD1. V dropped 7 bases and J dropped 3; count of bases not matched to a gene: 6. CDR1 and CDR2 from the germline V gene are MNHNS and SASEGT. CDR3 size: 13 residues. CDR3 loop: CASTDRVHYEQYF. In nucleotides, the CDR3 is TGTGCCAGCACTGACAGGGTACACTACGAGCAGTACTTC.

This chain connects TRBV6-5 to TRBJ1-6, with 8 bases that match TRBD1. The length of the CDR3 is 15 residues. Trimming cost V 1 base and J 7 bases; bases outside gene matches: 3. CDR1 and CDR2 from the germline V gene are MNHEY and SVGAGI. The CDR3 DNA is TGTGCCAGCAGTTACTTTGGGACAGGAAATTCACCCCTCCACTTT. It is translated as CASSYFGTGNSPLHF.

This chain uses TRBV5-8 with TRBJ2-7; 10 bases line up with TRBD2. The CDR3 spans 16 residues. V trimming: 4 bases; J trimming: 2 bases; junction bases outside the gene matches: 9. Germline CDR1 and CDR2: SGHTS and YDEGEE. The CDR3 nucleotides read TGTGCCAGCAGCCTGGATACTAGCGGGGATGCCTACGAGCAGTACTTC. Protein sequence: CASSLDTSGDAYEQYF.

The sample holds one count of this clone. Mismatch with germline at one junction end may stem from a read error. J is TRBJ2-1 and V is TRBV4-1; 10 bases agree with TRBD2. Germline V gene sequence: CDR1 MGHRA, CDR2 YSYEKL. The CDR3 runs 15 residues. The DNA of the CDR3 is TGCGCCAGCGGCCAGTCTAGCGGGAGTAGGGATGAGCAGTTCTTC. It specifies CASGQSSGSRDEQFF.